A single sample is the source of the 32 T cell receptor beta chains below, sequenced in a study of cytomegalovirus exposure and HLA in healthy donors. Generated by immunoSEQ multiplex PCR, the TCRdb table keeps only in-frame clones and is missing some. In the table there are about 56,000 clones, around 93% of which are singletons. Sequenced sample: PBMCs. These TCRs come from a woman aged 18 to 35 in good health and CMV-seropositive.

With respect to this clone: The sample carries other DNA sequences with the same CDR3. This chain connects TRBV30 to TRBJ2-7; D perhaps matches TRBD2 (6 bases). Germline CDR1 is GTSNPN and CDR2 is SVGIG (reference sequence). The CDR3 totals 12 residues. V lost 3 bases, J lost 2 bases, and 8 bases lay in between. CDR3 nucleotides: TGTGCCTGGAGCGCGGGAACCTACGAGCAGTACTTC. Translating gives CAWSAGTYEQYF.

The chain recombines TRBV6-1 with TRBJ1-5; 8 positions match TRBD1. Per germline, CDR1 MNHNS and CDR2 SASEGT. Trimming cost V 1 base and J 1 base; bases outside gene matches: 0. The CDR3 runs 15 residues. CDR3 in amino acids: CASSEGQGSNQPQHF. CDR3 nucleotides: TGTGCCAGCAGTGAAGGACAGGGGAGCAATCAGCCCCAGCATTTT.

The chain couples TRBV7-3 to TRBJ2-3; D is possibly TRBD2 (7 bases). The CDR3 runs to 17 residues. Germline V gives CDR1 SGHTA, CDR2 FQGTGA. Trimming took 2 bases from V and 0 from J, leaving 15 bases between them. CDR3 region: CASSLFGGPASTDTQYF. The CDR3 region has the DNA TGTGCCAGCAGCTTATTCGGGGGGCCCGCTAGCACAGATACGCAGTATTTT.

J is TRBJ2-1 and V is TRBV6-4, with 13 nucleotides matching TRBD2. This CDR3 is 15 amino acids long. The J segment lost 7 bases and the V segment lost 3 bases, leaving 3 bases of the junction unmatched. Per the germline V gene, CDR1 is MRHNA and CDR2 is SNTAGT. The DNA for the CDR3 is TGTGCCAGCAGTGAAGAACTAGCGGGGGGGAATGAGCAGTTCTTC. Its protein is CASSEELAGGNEQFF.

In its sample, this clone was seen once. V is TRBV4-3 and J is TRBJ2-5, with 8 nucleotides matching TRBD2. The germline V gene has CDR1 LGHNA and CDR2 YSLEER. The CDR3 is 18 amino acids. The V and J ends lost 0 bases and 0 bases, in that order; junction bases with no gene match: 9. The DNA for the CDR3 is TGCGCCAGCAGCCAAGAAGATGCGAGCGGGGGATACCAAGAGACCCAGTACTTC. Translated: CASSQEDASGGYQETQYF.

This clone was seen a single time. The chain couples TRBV7-9 to TRBJ2-7, with a weak D call TRBD2 (6 bases). This CDR3 has 15 amino acids. Germline V gene sequence: CDR1 SEHNR, CDR2 FQNEAQ (reference sequence). V shed 1 base and J shed 2 bases, with 12 bases lying between them. The CDR3 here is CASSLVRRGPYEQYF. As DNA, the CDR3 is TGTGCCAGCAGCTTAGTACGGCGGGGACCCTACGAGCAGTACTTC.

V gene TRBV27 combines with J gene TRBJ2-7; no definite D call. Germline CDR1 and CDR2: MNHEY and SMNVEV (reference sequence). The V and J ends lost 9 bases and 0 bases respectively, with 6 bases between them. CDR3 size: 11 residues. CDR3 DNA: TGTGCCAGTCTCCTCTCCTACGAGCAGTACTTC. The encoded protein is CASLLSYEQYF.

This chain uses TRBV27 with TRBJ2-3, with 11 bases lining up with TRBD2. This CDR3 region has 14 residues. Losses at the gene ends were 5 bases for V and 4 bases for J; bases not matched to a gene: 2. Germline V gene data show CDR1 as MNHEY and CDR2 as SMNVEV (reference sequence). CDR3 residues: CASSRLAGPDTQYF. CDR3 nucleotide sequence: TGTGCCAGCAGTAGACTAGCGGGGCCAGATACGCAGTATTTT.

This clone was seen more than once but under ten times. The rearrangement links TRBV5-1 to TRBJ1-2; D might be TRBD1 (5 bases). Between the trimmed V and J ends, which lost 4 bases and 4 bases, there was a span of 17 bases. The CDR3 has 15 residues. In germline, CDR1 is SGHRS, CDR2 YFSETQ. The CDR3 protein is CASSLSGQGGYGYTF. The CDR3 DNA follows: TGCGCCAGCAGCCTCTCTGGGCAGGGAGGCTATGGCTACACCTTC.

This clone came up a few times. Within the sample, other DNA sequences also encode this same CDR3. CDR3 nucleotides: TGTGCCAGCAGTGAACTAGCGGGGGGCCAAGAGACCCAGTACTTC. Amino acids: CASSELAGGQETQYF. The rearrangement uses TRBV6-1 and TRBJ2-5; TRBD2 matches at 11 bases. CDR1 MNHNS and CDR2 SASEGT come from the germline V gene. This CDR3 has 15 amino acids. V was clipped by 2 bases and J by 1 base; unmatched bases: 0.

The V gene is TRBV4-1, the J gene TRBJ1-2; 9 bases match TRBD1. Germline-derived CDR1 and CDR2 are MGHRA and YSYEKL. V lost 4 bases and J lost 4; bases outside the gene matches: 7. The CDR3 has 15 residues. CDR3: CASSPQGQGGYGYTF. The CDR3 DNA reads TGCGCCAGCAGCCCACAGGGACAGGGAGGCTATGGCTACACCTTC.

This rearrangement joins TRBV28 to TRBJ2-5; 8 bases line up with TRBD1. With V trimmed by 3 bases and J by 0 bases, 3 bases remained unmatched. This CDR3 is built from 15 residues. Germline V lookup: CDR1 MDHEN, CDR2 SYDVKM. The CDR3 sequence is CASSFATGDQETQYF. The CDR3 DNA sequence: TGTGCCAGCAGTTTCGCGACAGGGGACCAAGAGACCCAGTACTTC.

The rearrangement joins TRBV11-2 to TRBJ2-2; D not resolved. CDR1 SGHAT and CDR2 FQNNGV come from the germline V gene. The CDR3 loop spans 14 amino acids. V gave up 2 bases and J gave up 5 bases, with 9 bases separating them. The CDR3 DNA is TGTGCCAGCAGCTTAAATGTTCAAACCGGGGAGCTGTTTTTT. Its translation: CASSLNVQTGELFF.

The chain recombines TRBV7-8 with TRBJ1-1; 9 bases match TRBD1. V lost 7 bases and J lost 1; bases outside the gene matches: 19. The V gene's germline CDR1 is SGHVS and CDR2 FQNEAQ. This CDR3 contains 19 residues. The CDR3 DNA reads as TGTGCCAGCACTCAAAAATCCTCCTCCCTGACAGGGGGGAACACTGAAGCTTTCTTT. Amino acid sequence: CASTQKSSSLTGGNTEAFF.

CDR3 region: CATREGPGAFF. CDR3 sequence (DNA): TGTGCCACCCGGGAAGGCCCGGGGGCTTTCTTT. This chain uses TRBV6-1 with TRBJ1-1; D not certain. The CDR3 runs to 11 residues. Between the trimmed V and J ends, which lost 10 bases and 11 bases, there was a span of 17 bases. The germline V gene encodes CDR1 MNHNS and CDR2 SASEGT.

This chain joins TRBV11-2 and TRBJ2-3, with 10 bases fitting TRBD1. The CDR3 is 18 residues long. J lost 3 bases, V lost 8 bases, and 17 bases had no gene match. Germline V gene sequence: CDR1 SGHAT, CDR2 FQNNGV. The CDR3 DNA reads TGTGCCAGCGACTTTCCCTCCGAGGACAGGGGGACTACAGATACGCAGTATTTT. The encoded protein is CASDFPSEDRGTTDTQYF.

This clone occurred once. This chain joins TRBV28 and TRBJ1-3; D unresolved. This CDR3 has 14 residues. Germline V gene sequence: CDR1 MDHEN, CDR2 SYDVKM. V lost 4 bases to trimming and J lost 0 bases, with 7 bases between them. For the CDR3, the DNA is TGTGCCAGCAGTTCCCGGAGCTCTGGAAACACCATATATTTT. This gives the protein CASSSRSSGNTIYF. Supplemented by reference TRBV28 and TRBJ1-3, the full variable domain reads DVKVTQSSRYLVKRTGEKVFLECVQDMDHENMFWYRQDPGLGLRLIYFSYDVKMKEKGDIPEGYSVSREKKERFSLILESASTNQTSMYLCASSSRSSGNTIYFGEGSWLTVV.

The gene calls are TRBV7-9 and TRBJ2-2; TRBD2 is a possible D gene (5 bases). The CDR3 is 14 amino acids. The germline V and J ends were trimmed by 5 bases and 7 bases, with 14 bases remaining between them. CDR1 is SEHNR, CDR2 FQNEAQ, per germline (reference sequence). The CDR3 is CASSPRSEGGELFF. CDR3 bases: TGTGCCAGCAGCCCGCGATCTGAGGGCGGGGAGCTGTTTTTT.

The CDR3, as DNA: TGTGCCAGTAGTATAGTCGGGTACGAGCAGTTCTTC. Amino acids: CASSIVGYEQFF. This chain connects TRBV19 to TRBJ2-1; D not certain. Germline V gene data show CDR1 as LNHDA and CDR2 as SQIVND (reference sequence). V lost 1 base and J 10 bases, leaving 8 bases between the germline ends. The CDR3 runs to 12 residues.

V and J are TRBV6-1 and TRBJ1-2; D gene ambiguous. Deletions cut 2 bases from V and 4 bases from J, with 11 bases between. This CDR3 spans 14 amino acids. The germline gives CDR1 MNHNS, CDR2 SASEGT. CDR3 DNA: TGTGCCAGCAGTGAATCGCCGGAGTCCTATGGCTACACCTTC. Its protein product is CASSESPESYGYTF.

The rearrangement joins TRBV7-3 to TRBJ1-1; D is unresolved. Trimming removed 3 bases at V and 2 bases at J, with 7 bases between. CDR3 size: 13 residues. The germline V gene encodes CDR1 SGHTA and CDR2 FQGTGA. The CDR3 region is CASSFYSNTEAFF. The CDR3 DNA reads TGTGCCAGCAGCTTCTACAGTAACACTGAAGCTTTCTTT.

The V call is TRBV27, the J call TRBJ1-2, with 8 bases fitting TRBD1. Germline CDR1 and CDR2: MNHEY and SMNVEV (reference sequence). This CDR3 comprises 13 residues. V lost 7 bases to trimming and J lost 6 bases; unmatched junction nucleotides: 7. CDR3 bases: TGTGCCAGCAAGGGACAGGCTTTTGATGGCTACACCTTC. It translates to CASKGQAFDGYTF.

This sequence joins TRBV9 and TRBJ2-7; D unresolved. Germline CDR1 is SGDLS and CDR2 is YYNGEE. The V end was cut by 0 bases, the J end by 2 bases, with 9 bases between. The CDR3 consists of 14 residues. CDR3 sequence (DNA): TGTGCCAGCAGCGTAGACCAGGAAGCCTACGAGCAGTACTTC. This codes for CASSVDQEAYEQYF.

This sequence joins TRBV6-1 and TRBJ2-6; TRBD2 aligns across 11 bases. CDR3 length equals 18 residues. Germline V gives CDR1 MNHNS, CDR2 SASEGT. The V and J ends lost 4 bases and 4 bases, in that order; junction bases with no gene match: 9. In DNA form, the CDR3 reads TGTGCCAGCAGTGTCATAGCGGGGGGGATCACCGGGGCCAACGTCCTGACTTTC. Translated: CASSVIAGGITGANVLTF.

The J gene is TRBJ2-5, the V gene TRBV6-5; D possibly corresponds to TRBD2 (6 bases). Germline V gene data show CDR1 as MNHEY and CDR2 as SVGAGI. The germline V and J ends were trimmed by 7 bases and 2 bases, with 14 bases remaining between them. This CDR3 is 14 amino acids long. CDR3 coding DNA: TGTGCCAGCACTGAAGCGGGCCGTCAAGAGACCCAGTACTTC. Its translation: CASTEAGRQETQYF.

The rearrangement joins TRBV4-1 to TRBJ2-4; 13 bases are shared with TRBD2. This CDR3 spans 18 amino acids. Germline CDR1 is MGHRA and CDR2 is YSYEKL. V was pared by 1 base and J by 9 bases, with 12 bases of the junction left unmatched. The CDR3 sequence is CASSQGTSGGPTLGIQYF. In DNA form, the CDR3 reads TGCGCCAGCAGCCAAGGGACTAGCGGGGGCCCAACCCTAGGCATTCAGTACTTC.

The rearrangement links TRBV11-2 to TRBJ1-1; D is ambiguous. V was clipped by 8 bases and J by 5 bases, with 6 bases between them. This CDR3 region has 10 residues. Germline values: CDR1 SGHAT, CDR2 FQNNGV. CDR3 residues: CASSGTEAFF. The CDR3 DNA sequence: TGTGCCAGCTCGGGAACTGAAGCTTTCTTT. Full variable domain (missing parts from reference TRBV11-2 and TRBJ1-1): EAGVAQSPRYKIIEKRQSVAFWCNPISGHATLYWYQQILGQGPKLLIQFQNNGVVDDSQLPKDRFSAERLKGVDSTLKIQPAKLEDSAVYLCASSGTEAFFGQGTRLTVV.

The rearrangement uses TRBV19 and TRBJ1-5, with 8 nucleotides matching TRBD1. The V gene's germline CDR1 is LNHDA and CDR2 SQIVND (reference sequence). With 5 bases clipped from V and 4 bases from J, the junction kept 4 bases outside the gene matches. The CDR3 is 14 residues long. The CDR3 DNA follows: TGTGCCAGTAGTTTCAGGGGGCTAAATCAGCCCCAGCATTTT. It translates to CASSFRGLNQPQHF. Together with reference TRBV19 and TRBJ1-5, the CDR3 gives the full variable domain: DGGITQSPKYLFRKEGQNVTLSCEQNLNHDAMYWYRQDPGQGLRLIYYSQIVNDFQKGDIAEGYSVSREKKESFPLTVTSAQKNPTAFYLCASSFRGLNQPQHFGDGTRLSIL.

This chain connects TRBV19 to TRBJ2-7; D is possibly TRBD2 (5 bases). Germline V gene lookup returns CDR1 LNHDA and CDR2 SQIVND (reference sequence). Trimming took 0 bases from V and 2 from J, leaving 8 bases between them. CDR3 length: 14 amino acids. The CDR3 here is CASSIEKGAYEQYF. In DNA, the CDR3 is TGTGCCAGTAGTATAGAGAAGGGAGCCTACGAGCAGTACTTC. The full variable domain, in which reference TRBV19 and TRBJ2-7 provide the parts outside the CDR3, is DGGITQSPKYLFRKEGQNVTLSCEQNLNHDAMYWYRQDPGQGLRLIYYSQIVNDFQKGDIAEGYSVSREKKESFPLTVTSAQKNPTAFYLCASSIEKGAYEQYFGPGTRLTVT.

This clone has more than one count but fewer than ten. V gene TRBV2 combines with J gene TRBJ1-2, with 8 bases that match TRBD1. The germline CDR1 and CDR2 sequences are SNHLY and FYNNEI. Losses at the gene ends were 10 bases for V and 7 bases for J; bases not matched to a gene: 2. The CDR3 consists of 10 residues. CDR3 in amino acids: CATDRGGYTF. The CDR3 DNA sequence: TGTGCCACCGACAGGGGTGGCTACACCTTC. Full variable domain (rest looked up from reference TRBV2 and TRBJ1-2): EPEVTQTPSHQVTQMGQEVILRCVPISNHLYFYWYRQILGQKVEFLVSFYNNEISEKSEIFDDQFSVERPDGSNFTLKIRSTKLEDSAMYFCATDRGGYTFGSGTRLTVV.

V gene TRBV6-5 combines with J gene TRBJ1-3; D not certain. Germline values: CDR1 MNHEY, CDR2 SVGAGI. The V end lost 3 bases, the J end lost 2 bases, and 11 bases lay between the germline ends. This CDR3 region has 15 residues. The CDR3 coding sequence is TGTGCCAGCAGTTATACGGGTGTTGCTGGAAACACCATATATTTT. Translated: CASSYTGVAGNTIYF.

This rearrangement joins TRBV5-6 to TRBJ1-1; 9 bases match TRBD1. The CDR3 extends over 15 amino acids. Germline CDR1 is SGHDT and CDR2 is YYEEEE. J gave up 4 bases and V 4 bases, and 8 bases lay outside the gene matches. Written as DNA, the CDR3 is TGTGCCAGCAGCGAGGACAGGGGATTGAGCACTGAAGCTTTCTTT. Protein sequence: CASSEDRGLSTEAFF.